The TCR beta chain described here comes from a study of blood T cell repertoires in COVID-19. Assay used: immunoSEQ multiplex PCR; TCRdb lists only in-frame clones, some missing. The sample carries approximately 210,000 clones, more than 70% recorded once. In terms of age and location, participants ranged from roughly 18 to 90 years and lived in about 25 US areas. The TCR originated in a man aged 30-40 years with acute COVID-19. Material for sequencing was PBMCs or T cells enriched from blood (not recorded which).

This CDR3 is CATSDAPGGGPSNQPQHF. The DNA for the CDR3 is TGTGCCACCAGTGATGCCCCGGGGGGGGGACCCAGCAATCAGCCCCAGCATTTT. V usage is TRBV24-1 and J usage is TRBJ1-5; a possible D gene is TRBD1 (5 bases). Trimming cost V 3 bases and J 1 base, with 18 bases left between them. Looked up from germline, CDR1 is KGHDR and CDR2 is SFDVKD. The CDR3 consists of 18 residues.